This T cell receptor beta chain was obtained from a study of molecular identifiers for immune sequencing clone quantification. From the PCR reads, TCRdb called clonotypes with MiXCR, one entry per CDR3 protein. The sample holds 460,000 or so distinct CDR3 sequences; 25% are singletons and the top ten take 0.7% to 0.9%. In its sample, this clonotype was seen many times. The junction had 4 bases not matched to a gene; V was cut back by 6 bases and J by 6 bases. Per the germline V gene, CDR1 is MDHEN and CDR2 is SYDVKM. The CDR3 totals 13 residues. The source of this sequence is a human donor in good health. Some libraries in this study had Jurkat cell RNA spiked in. V and J are TRBV28 and TRBJ2-7, with TRBD1 identical over 11 bases. The sample comprised naive CD8+ T cells from blood, with Jurkat cell RNA spiked in. Subset defined: FACS-sorted CD8+CD4-CCR7+CD45RA+ naive T cells. For the CDR3, the DNA is TGTGCCAGCAGCGGGACAGGGGGAGGCGAGCAGTACTTC. It translates to CASSGTGGGEQYF.